The present T cell receptor beta chain was sequenced within a study of CD8+ T cells in alopecia areata. Findings and caveats of the study: In scalp samples, resident alphabeta T cells of normal skin are also sequenced.

A note on this clone: Its specificity is unknown.

Losses at the gene ends were 5 bases for V and 2 bases for J; bases not matched to a gene: 5. The CDR3 has 15 residues. Germline V CDR1 and CDR2: MNHEY, SMNVEV (reference sequence). RNA was extracted and reverse transcribed into cDNA as the sequencing template. Measured with immunoSEQ multiplex PCR; TCRdb has only the in-frame clones, and not every one. The data contain 95,000 to 100,000 clones, about three fifths of them singletons. The treatment is: oral pan-JAK inhibitor, 5-10 mg twice daily. Specimen: CD8+ T cells sorted from blood, collected at approximately week 60, from a patient treated with tofacitinib. The sequence derives from a human donor with alopecia areata. V is TRBV27 and J is TRBJ1-5; 8 bases map to TRBD1. The CDR3 loop reads CASSPAGQGNQPQHF. The CDR3 nucleotides are TGTGCCAGCAGTCCGGCGGGACAGGGCAATCAGCCCCAGCATTTT.